This T cell receptor (beta chain) was profiled in a study of control samples from healthy donors and cancer patients. Some clones are missing from TCRdb's copy, which holds only in-frame ones; the method was immunoSEQ multiplex PCR. This sample has under 65,000 clones, with about 86% found just once. This CDR3 is built from 13 residues. Trimming removed 4 bases from V and 1 base from J, with 7 bases in between. Germline V gives CDR1 SEHNR, CDR2 FQNEAQ (reference sequence). The chain combines TRBV7-9 with TRBJ1-2; the D is unclear. The material sequenced was PBMCs. The sequence derives from a woman between 45 and 60 years old with lung cancer. The CDR3 protein is CASSSDGNYGYTF. The CDR3 DNA sequence: TGTGCCAGCAGCTCCGACGGTAACTATGGCTACACCTTC. Combining the CDR3 with reference TRBV7-9 and TRBJ1-2 gives the whole variable domain DTGVSQNPRHKITKRGQNVTFRCDPISEHNRLYWYRQTLGQGPEFLTYFQNEAQLEKSRLLSDRFSAERPKGSFSTLEIQRTEQGDSAMYLCASSSDGNYGYTFGSGTRLTVV.